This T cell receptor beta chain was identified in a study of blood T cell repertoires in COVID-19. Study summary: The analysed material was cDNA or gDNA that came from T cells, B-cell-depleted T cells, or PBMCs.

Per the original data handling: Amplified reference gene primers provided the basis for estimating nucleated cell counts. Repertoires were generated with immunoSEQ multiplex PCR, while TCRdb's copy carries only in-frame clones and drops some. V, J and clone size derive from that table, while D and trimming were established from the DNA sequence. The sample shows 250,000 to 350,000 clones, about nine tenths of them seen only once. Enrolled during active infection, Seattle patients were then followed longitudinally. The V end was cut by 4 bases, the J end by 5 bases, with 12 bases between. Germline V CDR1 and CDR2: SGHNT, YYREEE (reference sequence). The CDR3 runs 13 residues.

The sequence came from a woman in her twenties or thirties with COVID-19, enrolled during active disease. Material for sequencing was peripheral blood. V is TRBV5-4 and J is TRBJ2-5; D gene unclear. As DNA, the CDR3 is TGTGCCAGCAGCCCAGACACGGCGGAGACCCAGTACTTC. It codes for CASSPDTAETQYF.